The 14 T cell receptor beta chains reported below all come from one sample, sequenced in a study of blood T cells in healthy people across ages. Primers used in a second PCR of roughly 6 to 11 cycles were a sample-barcoded 5' primer and a J-beta primer mix. TCRdb reanalysed the 5' RACE reads using MiXCR and keeps one entry per CDR3 protein. The sample consists of 1,800,000 or so distinct CDR3 sequences, around 40% of them appearing once. Sequencing was performed on blood. The receptors were gathered from a human donor in good health.

This clonotype was found a few times. J is TRBJ2-5 and V is TRBV4-3; D ambiguous. Trimming took off 0 bases at V and 5 bases at J, with 7 bases between the two ends. The CDR3 length is 13 residues. The germline CDR1 and CDR2 sequences are LGHNA and YSLEER. In DNA, the CDR3 is TGCGCCAGCAGCCAAGATTATGCGGAGACCCAGTACTTC. Amino acids: CASSQDYAETQYF.

This clonotype was picked up one time. This chain joins TRBV13 and TRBJ1-2; a possible D gene is TRBD1 (6 bases). Germline V lookup: CDR1 PRHDT, CDR2 FYEKMQ (reference sequence). The CDR3 spans 15 residues. Trimming removed 1 base from V and 4 bases from J, with 13 bases in between. CDR3: CASSLASQGSYGYTF. The CDR3 DNA reads as TGTGCCAGCAGCTTAGCCTCACAGGGTAGCTATGGCTACACCTTC.

This clonotype showed up many times. The genes are TRBV12-3 or TRBV12-4 and TRBJ2-1; TRBD1 matches at 7 bases. Losses at the gene ends were 5 bases for V and 9 bases for J; bases not matched to a gene: 4. This CDR3 contains 12 residues. CDR3 in amino acids: CASSQQGPEQFF. Written as DNA, the CDR3 is TGTGCCAGCAGTCAACAGGGGCCTGAGCAGTTCTTC.

The chain combines TRBV20-1 with TRBJ2-7; 7 bases agree with TRBD2. The CDR3 totals 14 residues. Looked up from germline, CDR1 is DFQATT and CDR2 is SNEGSKA (reference sequence). V lost 0 bases to trimming and J lost 5 bases; unmatched junction nucleotides: 7. The CDR3 is CSARDQLALNEQYF. The CDR3 DNA reads as TGCAGTGCTAGAGATCAACTAGCGCTCAACGAGCAGTACTTC.

The chain couples TRBV12-3 or TRBV12-4 to TRBJ1-2; no definite D call. The CDR3 sequence is 12 residues long. Trimming cost V 5 bases and J 8 bases, with 12 bases left between them. CDR3 sequence: CASSNHWTGYTF. CDR3 in DNA: TGTGCCAGCAGTAACCACTGGACCGGCTACACCTTC.

V usage is TRBV7-2 and J usage is TRBJ2-7; 8 nucleotides line up with TRBD1. The closer fit of TRBJ2-5 to the DNA end suggests the J call may be wrong. Germline assignment: CDR1 SGHTA and CDR2 FQGNSA. This CDR3 has 15 residues. The CDR3 DNA sequence: TGTGCCAGCAGCTTCGACAGGGGTATGATGGAGACCCAGTACTTC. It yields the protein CASSFDRGMMETQYF.

In its sample, this clonotype was seen a few times. This sequence joins TRBV15 and TRBJ1-2; TRBD1 agrees at 7 bases. V lost 5 bases and J lost 8; bases outside the gene matches: 8. CDR1 and CDR2 from the germline V gene are LNHNV and YYDKDF (reference sequence). This CDR3 region has 13 residues. CDR3 protein: CATSARQGVGYTF. In DNA, the CDR3 is TGTGCCACCAGCGCACGACAGGGAGTGGGCTACACCTTC.

The chain recombines TRBV20-1 with TRBJ1-5; TRBD1 matches at 9 bases. V shed 2 bases, J shed 9 bases, and the junction held 11 bases outside the gene matches. The germline CDR1 and CDR2 sequences are DFQATT and SNEGSKA (reference sequence). CDR3 size: 15 residues. This CDR3 is CSARFPGQGRTPQHF. CDR3 nucleotide sequence: TGCAGTGCTAGATTCCCGGGACAGGGAAGAACGCCCCAGCATTTT.

The chain uses TRBV12-3 or TRBV12-4 and TRBJ2-7, with 9 bases aligning to TRBD1. The trim removed 5 bases at V and 6 bases at J, leaving 8 bases unmatched. This CDR3 has 14 residues. DNA of the CDR3: TGTGCCAGCAGTAACCGGGGACAGGGTGGCGAGCAGTACTTC. It yields the protein CASSNRGQGGEQYF.

The chain combines TRBV6-6 with TRBJ2-5, with TRBD1 matching 11 bases. This CDR3 spans 16 amino acids. In germline, CDR1 is MNHNY, CDR2 SVGAGI (reference sequence). V was pared by 2 bases and J by 3 bases, with 5 bases of the junction left unmatched. This CDR3 is CASSYGTGGREETQYF. DNA for the CDR3: TGTGCCAGCAGTTACGGGACAGGGGGTCGGGAAGAGACCCAGTACTTC.

This sequence joins TRBV14 and TRBJ2-5; D remains unclear. The CDR3 loop spans 18 amino acids. Germline assignment: CDR1 SGHDN and CDR2 FVKESK. Trimming removed 3 bases at V and 2 bases at J, with 22 bases between. Here the CDR3 reads CASSHGPGRKKFQETQYF. CDR3 coding DNA: TGTGCCAGCAGCCATGGACCGGGTCGGAAGAAATTTCAAGAGACCCAGTACTTC.

The V and J genes are TRBV6-5 and TRBJ2-7; D may match TRBD1 or TRBD2 (6 bases each). In germline, CDR1 is MNHEY, CDR2 SVGAGI. Between the trimmed V and J ends, which lost 4 bases and 3 bases, there was a span of 19 bases. There are 16 residues in the CDR3. CDR3 amino acids: CASSSIRGEVIYEQYF. The DNA for the CDR3 is TGTGCCAGCAGTTCGATTAGGGGGGAGGTGATCTACGAGCAGTACTTC.

This clonotype was seen a handful of times. DNA of the CDR3: TGTGCCACCAGCAGAGATAGTCATCTCCTCTCCTACAATGAGCAGTTCTTC. Its protein product is CATSRDSHLLSYNEQFF. The chain recombines TRBV15 with TRBJ2-1; D is uncertain. The CDR3 runs 17 residues. The germline V gene encodes CDR1 LNHNV and CDR2 YYDKDF (reference sequence). Between the trimmed V and J ends, which lost 0 bases and 0 bases, there was a span of 12 bases.

This clonotype appeared a single time. One junction end does not reproduce the germline sequence, and a read error may be involved. V gene TRBV5-1 combines with J gene TRBJ2-1; D is unclear. Germline V gene lookup returns CDR1 SGHRS and CDR2 YFSETQ. CDR3 length: 13 residues. This CDR3 is CAGSQPGLNEQFF. DNA of the CDR3: TGCGCCGGCAGCCAACCCGGGCTTAATGAGCAGTTCTTC.